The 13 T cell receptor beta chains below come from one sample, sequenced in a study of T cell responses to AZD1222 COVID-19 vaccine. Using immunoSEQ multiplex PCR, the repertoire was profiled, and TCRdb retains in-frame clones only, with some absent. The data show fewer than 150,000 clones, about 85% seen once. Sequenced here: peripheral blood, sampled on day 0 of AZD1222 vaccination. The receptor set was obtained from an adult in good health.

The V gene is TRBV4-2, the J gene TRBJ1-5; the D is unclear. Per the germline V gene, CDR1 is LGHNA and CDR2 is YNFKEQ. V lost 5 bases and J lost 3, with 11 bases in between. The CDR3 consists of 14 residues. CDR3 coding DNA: TGTGCCAGCAGCTACGGACGGCTCAATCAGCCCCAGCATTTT. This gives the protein CASSYGRLNQPQHF.

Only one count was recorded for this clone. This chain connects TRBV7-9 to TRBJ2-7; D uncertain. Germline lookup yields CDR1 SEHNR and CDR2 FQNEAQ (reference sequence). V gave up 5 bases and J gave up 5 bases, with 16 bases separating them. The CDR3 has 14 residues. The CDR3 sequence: CASSPRASPDEQYF. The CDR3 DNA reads TGTGCCAGCAGCCCTCGGGCCTCACCGGACGAGCAGTACTTC. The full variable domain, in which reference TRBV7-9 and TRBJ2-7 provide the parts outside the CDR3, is DTGVSQNPRHKITKRGQNVTFRCDPISEHNRLYWYRQTLGQGPEFLTYFQNEAQLEKSRLLSDRFSAERPKGSFSTLEIQRTEQGDSAMYLCASSPRASPDEQYFGPGTRLTVT.

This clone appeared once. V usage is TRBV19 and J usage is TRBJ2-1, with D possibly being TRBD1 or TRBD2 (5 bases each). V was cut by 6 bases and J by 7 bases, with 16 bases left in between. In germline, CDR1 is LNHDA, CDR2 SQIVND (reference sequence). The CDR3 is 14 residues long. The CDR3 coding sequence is TGTGCCAGTAGGATTGGGGGAAGTGAGAATGAGCAGTTCTTC. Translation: CASRIGGSENEQFF.

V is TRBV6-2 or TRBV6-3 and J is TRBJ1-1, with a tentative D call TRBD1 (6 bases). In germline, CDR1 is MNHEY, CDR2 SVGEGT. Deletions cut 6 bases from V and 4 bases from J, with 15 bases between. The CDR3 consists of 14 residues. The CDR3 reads CASSPGGRVTEAFF. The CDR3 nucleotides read TGTGCCAGCAGCCCCGGGGGCAGGGTCACTGAAGCTTTCTTT.

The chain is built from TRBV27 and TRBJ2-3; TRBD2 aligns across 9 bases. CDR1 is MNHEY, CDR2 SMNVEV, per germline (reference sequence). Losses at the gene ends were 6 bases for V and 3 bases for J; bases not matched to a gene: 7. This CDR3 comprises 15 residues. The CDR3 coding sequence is TGTGCCAGCAGCCCGGGACTAGCCGGGACAGATACGCAGTATTTT. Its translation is CASSPGLAGTDTQYF.

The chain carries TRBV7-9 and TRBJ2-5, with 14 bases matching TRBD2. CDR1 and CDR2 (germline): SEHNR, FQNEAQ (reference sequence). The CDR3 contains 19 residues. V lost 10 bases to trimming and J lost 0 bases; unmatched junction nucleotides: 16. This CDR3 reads CAIATTPGLAGDYQETQYF. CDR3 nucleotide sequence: TGTGCCATAGCAACTACCCCGGGACTAGCGGGGGATTACCAAGAGACCCAGTACTTC.

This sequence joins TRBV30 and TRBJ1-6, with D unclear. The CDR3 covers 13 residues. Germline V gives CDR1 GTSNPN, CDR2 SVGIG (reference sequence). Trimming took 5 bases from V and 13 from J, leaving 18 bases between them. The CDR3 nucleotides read TGTGCCTGGGGTGGTAGTCGGGCAACGCCCCTCCACTTT. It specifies CAWGGSRATPLHF.

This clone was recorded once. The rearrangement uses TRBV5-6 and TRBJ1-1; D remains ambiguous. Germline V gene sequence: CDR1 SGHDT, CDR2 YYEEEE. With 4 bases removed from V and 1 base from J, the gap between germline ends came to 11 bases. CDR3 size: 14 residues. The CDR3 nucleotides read TGTGCCAGCAGCCTTGGCCAAACGAACACTGAAGCTTTCTTT. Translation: CASSLGQTNTEAFF.

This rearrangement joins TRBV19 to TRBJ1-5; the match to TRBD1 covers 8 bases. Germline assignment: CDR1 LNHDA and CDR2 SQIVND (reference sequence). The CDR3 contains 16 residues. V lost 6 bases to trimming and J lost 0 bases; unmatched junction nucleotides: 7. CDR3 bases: TGTGCCAGTAGCAATAGACAGGGGAATAGCAATCAGCCCCAGCATTTT. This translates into CASSNRQGNSNQPQHF. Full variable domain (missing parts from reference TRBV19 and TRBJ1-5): DGGITQSPKYLFRKEGQNVTLSCEQNLNHDAMYWYRQDPGQGLRLIYYSQIVNDFQKGDIAEGYSVSREKKESFPLTVTSAQKNPTAFYLCASSNRQGNSNQPQHFGDGTRLSIL.

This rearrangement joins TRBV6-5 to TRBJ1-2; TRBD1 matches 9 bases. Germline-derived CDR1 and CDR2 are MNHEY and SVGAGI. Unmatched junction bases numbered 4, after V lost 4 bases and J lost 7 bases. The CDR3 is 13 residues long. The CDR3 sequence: CASSSRQGGGYTF. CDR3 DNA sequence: TGTGCCAGCAGTTCGCGACAGGGGGGTGGCTACACCTTC.

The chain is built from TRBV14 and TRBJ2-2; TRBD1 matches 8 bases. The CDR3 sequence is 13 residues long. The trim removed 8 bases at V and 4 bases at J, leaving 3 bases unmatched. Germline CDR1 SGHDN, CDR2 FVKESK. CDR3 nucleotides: TGTGCCAGCCGGGGGACAGGCACCGGGGAGCTGTTTTTT. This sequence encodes CASRGTGTGELFF.

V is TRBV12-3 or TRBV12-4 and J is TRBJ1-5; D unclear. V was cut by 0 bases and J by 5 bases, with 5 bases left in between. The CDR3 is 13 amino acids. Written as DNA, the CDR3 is TGTGCCAGCAGTTTAGCGGGAGATCAGCCCCAGCATTTT. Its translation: CASSLAGDQPQHF.

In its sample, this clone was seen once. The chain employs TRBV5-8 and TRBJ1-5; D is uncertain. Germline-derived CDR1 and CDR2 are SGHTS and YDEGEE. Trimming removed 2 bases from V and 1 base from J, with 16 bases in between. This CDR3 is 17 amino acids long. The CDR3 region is CASSFTEGSKSNQPQHF. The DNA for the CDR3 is TGTGCCAGCAGCTTTACTGAAGGGAGTAAAAGCAATCAGCCCCAGCATTTT. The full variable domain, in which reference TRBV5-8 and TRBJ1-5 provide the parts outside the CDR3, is EAGVTQSPTHLIKTRGQQATLRCSPISGHTSVYWYQQALGLGLQFLLWYDEGEERNRGNFPPRFSGRQFPNYSSELNVNALELEDSALYLCASSFTEGSKSNQPQHFGDGTRLSIL.